This T cell receptor (beta chain) appears in the sequencing data of a study of blood T cell repertoires in COVID-19. This clone was counted a single time. Profiling relied on immunoSEQ multiplex PCR, and the TCRdb table lists in-frame clones only, not all of them. The table shows roughly 100,000 clones, with roughly 87% occurring only once. Germline V CDR1 and CDR2: SGHRS, YFSETQ. With 4 bases removed from V and 5 bases from J, the gap between germline ends came to 16 bases. The CDR3 runs 14 residues. The sequence was collected from a human donor in a cohort sampled during active COVID-19. The specimen was peripheral blood. This chain joins TRBV5-1 and TRBJ2-7; D gene ambiguous. The CDR3 reads CASSRLTGADEQYF. CDR3 DNA sequence: TGCGCCAGCAGCAGGCTCACGGGTGCGGACGAGCAGTACTTC.